Listed here are 13 T cell receptor beta chains from one sample, sequenced in a study of T cell repertoires in cytomegalovirus infection. TCRdb called the reads again in MiXCR, with one record for every CDR3 protein. This table holds 570,000 or so distinct CDR3 sequences, about 39% found once. Antigens of these TCRs are unknown. The sequenced sample was cultured PBMCs, obtained from culture after CMV antigen stimulation. Receptors were obtained from a human donor in good health (CMV status not recorded). Some clones in this sample may be carry-over from other donors' samples.

V is TRBV7-2 and J is TRBJ2-2; either TRBD1 or TRBD2 may supply D (6 bases each). This CDR3 is 17 amino acids long. Germline lookup yields CDR1 SGHTA and CDR2 FQGNSA. Trimming pared 4 bases from V and 0 bases from J, leaving 15 bases between. CDR3 sequence: CASSSLGGLTNTGELFF. Here the CDR3 DNA reads TGTGCCAGCAGCTCCCTAGGGGGACTTACGAACACCGGGGAGCTGTTTTTT. Full variable domain (missing parts from reference TRBV7-2 and TRBJ2-2): GAGVSQSPSNKVTEKGKDVELRCDPISGHTALYWYRQSLGQGLEFLIYFQGNSAPDKSGLPSDRFSAERTGGSVSTLTIQRTQQEDSAVYLCASSSLGGLTNTGELFFGEGSRLTVL.

This clonotype was picked up many times. The chain uses TRBV7-2 and TRBJ2-2; the match to TRBD2 covers 8 bases. CDR3 length: 15 amino acids. With V trimmed by 3 bases and J by 7 bases, 7 bases remained unmatched. Germline CDR1 SGHTA, CDR2 FQGNSA. DNA for the CDR3: TGTGCCAGCAGCTTCAAAGCGGGAGAAGGCGGGGAGCTGTTTTTT. Encoded protein: CASSFKAGEGGELFF.

CDR3 nucleotides: TGTGCCAGCAGCTCTAGGGGTGGGCTGGCGGGAATAGACTACGAGCAGTACTTC. Translation: CASSSRGGLAGIDYEQYF. The rearrangement uses TRBV7-2 and TRBJ2-7; possibly TRBD2 for D (6 bases). Germline-derived CDR1 and CDR2 are SGHTA and FQGNSA. This CDR3 is 18 amino acids long. V shed 4 bases and J shed 3 bases, with 25 bases lying between them.

This clonotype was seen more than once but under ten times. The rearrangement joins TRBV7-2 to TRBJ2-3; 8 bases line up with TRBD1. The CDR3 consists of 15 residues. V gave up 5 bases and J gave up 2 bases; unmatched junction bases: 6. Looked up from germline, CDR1 is SGHTA and CDR2 is FQGNSA. The CDR3 spells CASSPQGALTDTQYF. The DNA of the CDR3 is TGTGCCAGCAGCCCTCAGGGGGCCCTCACAGATACGCAGTATTTT.

The chain combines TRBV5-4 with TRBJ2-1, with D possibly matching TRBD2 (5 bases). Trimming removed 5 bases at V and 6 bases at J, with 18 bases between. Germline-derived CDR1 and CDR2 are SGHNT and YYREEE (reference sequence). This CDR3 is 15 amino acids long. The CDR3 DNA follows: TGTGCCAGCAGGCCGACTAACTCACTCCTCAATGAGCAGTTCTTC. Translation: CASRPTNSLLNEQFF.

This clonotype was found once. A junction boundary mismatches the germline segment, possibly from a read error. This rearrangement joins TRBV6-1 to TRBJ2-2; D may match TRBD1 or TRBD2 (5 bases each). Germline CDR1 is MNHNS and CDR2 is SASEGT. The CDR3 is made up of 15 amino acids. The CDR3 bases are TGTACCAGCAGCCCCGGGGCAGGCTACACCGGGGAGCTGTTTTTT. Amino acid sequence: CTSSPGAGYTGELFF.

The table lists this clonotype with a few counts. The chain has TRBV7-2 and TRBJ2-2; unclear D gene. V was cut by 5 bases and J by 8 bases, with 12 bases left in between. Germline lookup yields CDR1 SGHTA and CDR2 FQGNSA. The CDR3 extends over 13 amino acids. The CDR3 is CASSTHATGELFF. The CDR3 bases are TGTGCCAGCAGCACCCATGCGACAGGGGAGCTGTTTTTT.

This clonotype has just a few counts. The DNA for the CDR3 is TGTGCCAGCAGCTTAGTTGCGGGACTAGGCCGATACAATGAGCAGTTCTTC. Residues: CASSLVAGLGRYNEQFF. The gene calls are TRBV7-6 and TRBJ2-1, with 8 positions matching TRBD2. Germline CDR1 reads SGHVS; CDR2 reads FNYEAQ. The trim removed 1 base at V and 4 bases at J, leaving 9 bases unmatched. The CDR3 runs to 17 residues. The full variable domain, in which reference TRBV7-6 and TRBJ2-1 provide the parts outside the CDR3, is GAGVSQSPRYKVTKRGQDVALRCDPISGHVSLYWYRQALGQGPEFLTYFNYEAQQDKSGLPNDRFSAERPEGSISTLTIQRTEQRDSAMYRCASSLVAGLGRYNEQFFGPGTRLTVL.

The V call is TRBV11-2, the J call TRBJ2-1; D unresolved. The CDR3 extends over 14 amino acids. From germline, CDR1 is SGHAT and CDR2 FQNNGV. V lost 5 bases and J lost 4, with 12 bases in between. The CDR3 loop is CASSPQVVYNEQFF. The CDR3 DNA reads TGTGCCAGCAGCCCCCAAGTGGTTTACAATGAGCAGTTCTTC. The variable domain in full, completed from reference TRBV11-2 and TRBJ2-1, reads EAGVAQSPRYKIIEKRQSVAFWCNPISGHATLYWYQQILGQGPKLLIQFQNNGVVDDSQLPKDRFSAERLKGVDSTLKIQPAKLEDSAVYLCASSPQVVYNEQFFGPGTRLTVL.

The chain has TRBV20-1 and TRBJ2-3, with 7 bases identical to TRBD2. Germline V gives CDR1 DFQATT, CDR2 SNEGSKA (reference sequence). J lost 1 base, V lost 4 bases, and 5 bases had no gene match. The CDR3 runs to 14 residues. The CDR3 nucleotides read TGCAGTGCTACTAGCGGCGGTGGCACAGATACGCAGTATTTT. It is translated as CSATSGGGTDTQYF.

This chain joins TRBV7-8 and TRBJ2-1; D assignment may be TRBD1 or TRBD2 (6 bases each). The length of the CDR3 is 18 residues. Looked up from germline, CDR1 is SGHVS and CDR2 is FQNEAQ. Trimming stripped 1 base from V and 2 bases from J, with 18 bases between. CDR3 coding DNA: TGTGCCAGCAGCTTAGGGGGGGCCCGCCGAGGTACCTACAATGAGCAGTTCTTC. Translated: CASSLGGARRGTYNEQFF. Full variable domain (outside the CDR3, taken from reference TRBV7-8 and TRBJ2-1): GAGVSQSPRYKVAKRGQDVALRCDPISGHVSLFWYQQALGQGPEFLTYFQNEAQLDKSGLPSDRFFAERPEGSVSTLKIQRTQQEDSAVYLCASSLGGARRGTYNEQFFGPGTRLTVL.

In its sample, this clonotype was seen a few times. The rearrangement joins TRBV4-2 to TRBJ2-1, with 8 bases lining up with TRBD1. CDR1 and CDR2 from the germline V gene are LGHNA and YNFKEQ. This CDR3 contains 16 residues. The J segment lost 7 bases and the V segment lost 5 bases, leaving 13 bases of the junction unmatched. The DNA for the CDR3 is TGTGCCAGCAGCGCCAGGCTCCAGACAGGGGTTAATGAGCAGTTCTTC. Amino acids: CASSARLQTGVNEQFF.

V gene TRBV5-6 combines with J gene TRBJ1-3; tentative D call: TRBD1 (5 bases). This CDR3 contains 14 residues. The V and J ends lost 4 bases and 2 bases respectively, with 10 bases between them. The germline V gene encodes CDR1 SGHDT and CDR2 YYEEEE. The CDR3 region has the DNA TGTGCCAGCAGCCGAGGGGCGGCTGGAAACACCATATATTTT. This gives the protein CASSRGAAGNTIYF.